This TCR beta chain was identified during a study of blood T cell repertoires in COVID-19. Sequenced by immunoSEQ multiplex PCR; TCRdb stores in-frame clones only, minus some. The profile covers approximately 24,000 clones, with around 90% appearing a single time and 15% to 20% taken by the ten largest. This sequence was found in a man between 65 and 85 years old with acute or convalescent COVID-19. Sequenced: peripheral blood.

CDR3 in amino acids: CASSPGGGATYGYTF. The CDR3 nucleotides read TGTGCCAGCAGCCCCGGCGGGGGTGCCACCTATGGCTACACCTTC. V usage is TRBV3-1 (or the pseudogene TRBV3-2) and J usage is TRBJ1-2; D possibly corresponds to TRBD1 (5 bases). This CDR3 has 15 amino acids. The V end lost 4 bases, the J end lost 4 bases, and 16 bases lay between the germline ends. Germline loops: CDR1 LGHDT, CDR2 YNNKEL (reference sequence).